Below, 27 T cell receptor beta chains from the same sample are listed, as sequenced in a study of shared clonotypes between healthy human individuals. Clones were sequenced by immunoSEQ multiplex PCR, and TCRdb holds only the in-frame ones, with some missing. The top ten hold roughly 0.13% of the sample, which has more than 2 million clones, around 95% seen once. Sample: naive CD4+ T cells sorted from blood. Subset reported: CD45RA+ positively selected. Every receptor here comes from a man aged 18 to 30 in good health.

This clone was counted a single time. The chain employs TRBV5-1 and TRBJ1-1; 7 nucleotides agree with TRBD1. Germline V lookup: CDR1 SGHRS, CDR2 YFSETQ. V shed 4 bases, J shed 3 bases, and the junction held 9 bases outside the gene matches. This CDR3 comprises 15 residues. The CDR3 region has the DNA TGCGCCAGCAGCGACGGGACAGCAAGGGACACTGAAGCTTTCTTT. This codes for CASSDGTARDTEAFF.

The chain recombines TRBV28 with TRBJ1-6, with 7 bases lining up with TRBD1. With 4 bases clipped from V and 9 bases from J, the junction kept 9 bases outside the gene matches. Germline V CDR1 and CDR2: MDHEN, SYDVKM. The CDR3 has 15 residues. The CDR3, as DNA: TGTGCCAGCAGTTCCGGACAGGCTAGGGGTTCACCCCTCCACTTT. Protein product: CASSSGQARGSPLHF.

The chain is built from TRBV4-1 and TRBJ1-1, with D perhaps matching TRBD1 (6 bases). Germline assignment: CDR1 MGHRA and CDR2 YSYEKL. V was clipped by 1 base and J by 1 base, with 10 bases between them. The CDR3 sequence is 15 residues long. Written as DNA, the CDR3 is TGCGCCAGCAGCCAAGTGGGACAAAAGAACACTGAAGCTTTCTTT. Its translation: CASSQVGQKNTEAFF.

This sequence joins TRBV7-2 and TRBJ2-7; D not certain. V was trimmed by 6 bases and J by 3 bases, leaving 15 bases between them. The CDR3 totals 14 residues. Per the germline V gene, CDR1 is SGHTA and CDR2 is FQGNSA. The CDR3 sequence: CASRQGLNFYEQYF. The CDR3, as DNA: TGTGCCAGCAGGCAAGGGCTCAACTTCTACGAGCAGTACTTC.

The V and J genes are TRBV6-4 and TRBJ2-3; D not certain. In germline, CDR1 is MRHNA, CDR2 SNTAGT. V gave up 6 bases and J gave up 1 base, with 11 bases separating them. The CDR3 is 14 amino acids. The CDR3 region is CASRQVSGTDTQYF. CDR3 in DNA: TGTGCCAGCAGGCAGGTTTCAGGCACAGATACGCAGTATTTT.

This chain joins TRBV9 and TRBJ2-7, with a tentative D call TRBD2 (7 bases). This CDR3 has 21 residues. CDR1 and CDR2 (germline): SGDLS, YYNGEE. V was clipped by 0 bases and J by 3 bases, with 31 bases between them. Here the CDR3 reads CASSVGPSGGPGFMSIYEQYF. CDR3 DNA: TGTGCCAGCAGCGTAGGCCCTTCCGGGGGGCCAGGGTTTATGTCTATCTACGAGCAGTACTTC.

This sequence joins TRBV6-6 and TRBJ2-7, with D perhaps TRBD2 (6 bases). V was clipped by 7 bases and J by 3 bases, with 19 bases between them. The CDR3 spans 15 residues. Germline CDR1 MNHNY, CDR2 SVGAGI (reference sequence). The CDR3 DNA is TGTGCCAGCAAAAATCACCGGGACTCGCACTACGAGCAGTACTTC. Translation gives CASKNHRDSHYEQYF.

The genes are TRBV7-9 and TRBJ2-1; D is uncertain. The germline gives CDR1 SEHNR, CDR2 FQNEAQ (reference sequence). V lost 4 bases to trimming and J lost 10 bases, with 14 bases between them. The CDR3 is 13 amino acids. The CDR3 coding sequence is TGTGCCAGCAGCTGGTCAAGTATTAAGGAGCAGTTCTTC. Amino acid sequence: CASSWSSIKEQFF.

V and J are TRBV18 and TRBJ1-2, with 7 bases fitting TRBD1. The V segment lost 4 bases and the J segment 5 bases; nucleotides outside the gene matches: 1. The germline V gene encodes CDR1 KGHSH and CDR2 LQKENI. The CDR3 length is 12 residues. The CDR3 sequence is CASSLTGYGYTF. The CDR3 nucleotides are TGTGCCAGCTCACTGACAGGGTATGGCTACACCTTC.

This clone was seen just once. V gene TRBV5-1 combines with J gene TRBJ2-5; D not resolved. Germline V gene sequence: CDR1 SGHRS, CDR2 YFSETQ. V lost 6 bases and J lost 5, with 17 bases in between. The CDR3 is made up of 14 amino acids. DNA of the CDR3: TGCGCCAGCAAAATTTCGTCGCGTCAGGAGACCCAGTACTTC. It codes for CASKISSRQETQYF. Full variable domain (outside the CDR3, taken from reference TRBV5-1 and TRBJ2-5): KAGVTQTPRYLIKTRGQQVTLSCSPISGHRSVSWYQQTPGQGLQFLFEYFSETQRNKGNFPGRFSGRQFSNSRSEMNVSTLELGDSALYLCASKISSRQETQYFGPGTRLLVL.

The V gene is TRBV5-1, the J gene TRBJ2-5, with D possibly matching TRBD1 (6 bases). V was pared by 0 bases and J by 2 bases, with 11 bases between. The CDR3 is 15 amino acids. CDR1 SGHRS and CDR2 YFSETQ come from the germline V gene. The CDR3 spells CASSLVGAQQETQYF. The CDR3 DNA reads TGCGCCAGCAGCTTGGTGGGGGCGCAACAAGAGACCCAGTACTTC. Using reference TRBV5-1 and TRBJ2-5 for the parts outside the CDR3, the full variable domain is KAGVTQTPRYLIKTRGQQVTLSCSPISGHRSVSWYQQTPGQGLQFLFEYFSETQRNKGNFPGRFSGRQFSNSRSEMNVSTLELGDSALYLCASSLVGAQQETQYFGPGTRLLVL.

Concerning this clone: The same CDR3 is also encoded by other DNA sequences in this sample. The V and J genes are TRBV30 and TRBJ1-2; D is undetermined. The germline V gene encodes CDR1 GTSNPN and CDR2 SVGIG (reference sequence). The length of the CDR3 is 11 residues. Trimming removed 5 bases from V and 4 bases from J, with 8 bases in between. This chain's CDR3 is CAWSGTYGYTF. Here the CDR3 DNA reads TGTGCCTGGTCTGGTACCTATGGCTACACCTTC.

This sequence joins TRBV12-1 and TRBJ2-5; TRBD2 is the table's D call, not checked against the DNA. TRBV12-1 is a pseudogene locus. The CDR3 is made up of 18 amino acids. The CDR3 DNA sequence: TGTGCCAGCAGCTTCAGGACTAGCGGGGGCCATTACCAAGAGACCCAGTACTTC. This encodes CASSFRTSGGHYQETQYF.

The chain uses TRBV6-1 and TRBJ1-5; D is uncertain. The germline V gene encodes CDR1 MNHNS and CDR2 SASEGT. The V end lost 2 bases, the J end lost 6 bases, and 5 bases lay between the germline ends. This CDR3 region has 12 residues. The CDR3: CASSEPLQPQHF. DNA for the CDR3: TGTGCCAGCAGTGAACCACTTCAGCCCCAGCATTTT.

Comments on this clone: This sample also contains other DNA sequences that code for the same CDR3. The J gene is TRBJ2-7, the V gene TRBV6-1; TRBD2 matches at 7 bases. Trimming removed 6 bases from V and 4 bases from J; junction bases left unmatched: 0. Germline V gene sequence: CDR1 MNHNS, CDR2 SASEGT. The CDR3 runs 11 residues. CDR3 protein: CASRLAYEQYF. The CDR3 DNA sequence: TGTGCCAGCAGACTAGCGTACGAGCAGTACTTC.

This clone is a singleton in its sample. The chain employs TRBV30 and TRBJ1-3, with 7 bases aligning to TRBD1. The CDR3 is 15 residues long. Germline CDR1 and CDR2: GTSNPN and SVGIG (reference sequence). The junction had 5 bases not matched to a gene; V was cut back by 2 bases and J by 1 base. CDR3: CAWSHRGRSGNTIYF. The DNA for the CDR3 is TGTGCCTGGAGTCACAGGGGAAGGTCTGGAAACACCATATATTTT. Variable domain in full (rest from reference TRBV30 and TRBJ1-3): SQTIHQWPATLVQPVGSPLSLECTVEGTSNPNLYWYRQAAGRGLQLLFYSVGIGQISSEVPQNLSASRPQDRQFILSSKKLLLSDSGFYLCAWSHRGRSGNTIYFGEGSWLTVV.

The count of this clone is one. The chain uses TRBV28 and TRBJ2-7; D is undetermined. The CDR3 totals 14 residues. Germline V CDR1 and CDR2: MDHEN, SYDVKM. Trimming removed 6 bases at V and 1 base at J, with 13 bases between. This chain's CDR3 is CASSSATGSYEQYF. DNA for the CDR3: TGTGCCAGCAGCTCGGCGACTGGTTCCTACGAGCAGTACTTC.

The J gene is TRBJ2-1, the V gene TRBV20-1; no clear D. CDR1 and CDR2 (germline): DFQATT, SNEGSKA (reference sequence). The CDR3 covers 11 residues. Trimming removed 6 bases from V and 6 bases from J, with 9 bases in between. CDR3 sequence: CSAIQGNEQFF. In nucleotides, the CDR3 is TGCAGTGCAATACAAGGCAATGAGCAGTTCTTC.

This clone showed up just once. The chain couples TRBV27 to TRBJ2-3, with D unclear. This CDR3 is 13 amino acids long. Germline V gene sequence: CDR1 MNHEY, CDR2 SMNVEV (reference sequence). V dropped 3 bases and J dropped 4 bases, with 8 bases sitting between them. Here the CDR3 DNA reads TGTGCCAGCAGTTTTTCGAAGCCAGATACGCAGTATTTT. Translation: CASSFSKPDTQYF.

The chain couples TRBV10-3 to TRBJ2-5; maybe TRBD2 (7 bases). There are 16 residues in the CDR3. Trimming left V 0 bases short and J 2 bases short, with 13 bases between. Germline values: CDR1 ENHRY, CDR2 SYGVKD. CDR3 residues: CAISESLGGVQETQYF. The CDR3 nucleotides are TGTGCCATCAGTGAGTCTCTAGGGGGGGTTCAAGAGACCCAGTACTTC.

The chain couples TRBV11-2 to TRBJ2-7; the D is unclear. From germline, CDR1 is SGHAT and CDR2 FQNNGV. The CDR3 loop spans 14 amino acids. Trimming shortened V by 2 bases and J by 0 bases, and 8 bases separated the two germline ends. The CDR3 sequence is CASSLSLSSYEQYF. CDR3 DNA sequence: TGTGCCAGCAGCTTATCTCTGAGCTCCTACGAGCAGTACTTC.

This chain joins TRBV6-5 and TRBJ2-7; D uncertain. V gave up 1 base and J gave up 6 bases, with 10 bases separating them. The CDR3 has 13 residues. CDR1 and CDR2 (germline): MNHEY, SVGAGI. The CDR3 coding sequence is TGTGCCAGCAGTTACTACCCTTGGCGCGAGCAGTACTTC. Encoded protein: CASSYYPWREQYF.

J is TRBJ1-4 and V is TRBV28; 12 nucleotides line up with TRBD1. The CDR3 loop spans 15 amino acids. The germline V gene has CDR1 MDHEN and CDR2 SYDVKM. V shed 2 bases, J shed 8 bases, and the junction held 3 bases outside the gene matches. CDR3 sequence: CASSLAGQGAEKLFF. The CDR3 DNA sequence: TGTGCCAGCAGTTTAGCGGGACAGGGGGCGGAAAAACTGTTTTTT.

The genes are TRBV10-3 and TRBJ2-7; D is perhaps TRBD2 (6 bases). The length of the CDR3 is 10 residues. CDR1 is ENHRY, CDR2 SYGVKD, per germline. V lost 10 bases to trimming and J lost 5 bases, with 9 bases between them. CDR3 amino acids: CATGEDEQYF. In DNA form, the CDR3 reads TGTGCCACCGGGGAGGACGAGCAGTACTTC.

The CDR3 here is CASSYSGTGREQYF. For the CDR3, the DNA is TGTGCCAGCAGTTACTCGGGGACAGGGCGCGAGCAGTACTTC. The V and J genes are TRBV6-6 and TRBJ2-7; 9 bases are shared with TRBD1. Germline V lookup: CDR1 MNHNY, CDR2 SVGAGI (reference sequence). The CDR3 sequence is 14 residues long. J was trimmed by 6 bases and V by 0 bases; bases with no gene match: 3.

The chain employs TRBV5-1 and TRBJ1-2; D perhaps matches TRBD1 (6 bases). The germline CDR1 and CDR2 sequences are SGHRS and YFSETQ. Trimming removed 0 bases at V and 2 bases at J, with 14 bases between. The CDR3 has 16 residues. The CDR3 nucleotides are TGCGCCAGCAGCTTGGGCGTAGAGACAGGCAACTATGGCTACACCTTC. It is translated as CASSLGVETGNYGYTF.

This rearrangement joins TRBV7-8 to TRBJ2-7; D tentatively fits TRBD1 or TRBD2 (5 bases each). V dropped 2 bases and J dropped 4 bases, with 18 bases sitting between them. The CDR3 has 16 amino acids. CDR1 is SGHVS, CDR2 FQNEAQ, per germline. CDR3 in DNA: TGTGCCAGCAGCTTACCTGAACGGGGACGATCGTACGAGCAGTACTTC. Translation: CASSLPERGRSYEQYF.